A single sample is the source of the 17 T cell receptor beta chains below, sequenced in a study of control samples from healthy donors and cancer patients. Repertoires were generated with immunoSEQ multiplex PCR, while TCRdb's copy carries only in-frame clones and drops some. The profile shows 400,000 to 450,000 clones, around 90% of them singletons. Specimen: PBMCs. These receptors originate from a middle-aged man with head and neck cancer.

In nucleotides, the CDR3 is TGTGCCAGCAGGCAGAATCAGCCCCAGCATTTT. Amino acid sequence: CASRQNQPQHF. The rearrangement joins TRBV28 to TRBJ1-5, with unresolved D. The germline CDR1 and CDR2 sequences are MDHEN and SYDVKM. Trimming took off 6 bases at V and 4 bases at J, with 4 bases between the two ends. CDR3 size: 11 residues.

The chain employs TRBV5-4 and TRBJ2-2; D possibly corresponds to TRBD1 (7 bases). The length of the CDR3 is 16 residues. Germline V gene data show CDR1 as SGHNT and CDR2 as YYREEE (reference sequence). V was clipped by 3 bases and J by 1 base, with 13 bases between them. DNA for the CDR3: TGTGCCAGCAGCTCCGCAGGGGGGCTGAACACCGGGGAGCTGTTTTTT. Protein sequence: CASSSAGGLNTGELFF.

The chain couples TRBV3-1 (or the pseudogene TRBV3-2) to TRBJ1-2; 10 nucleotides agree with TRBD1. Per germline, CDR1 LGHDT and CDR2 YNNKEL (reference sequence). Trimming cost V 4 bases and J 8 bases; bases outside gene matches: 4. CDR3 length: 13 amino acids. The CDR3 sequence is CASSLGTGEGYTF. Written as DNA, the CDR3 is TGTGCCAGCAGCCTCGGGACAGGGGAAGGCTACACCTTC.

This rearrangement joins TRBV5-1 to TRBJ2-2; a possible D gene is TRBD1 (6 bases). Germline CDR1 is SGHRS and CDR2 is YFSETQ. The V gene lost 2 bases and the J gene lost 1 base, with 15 bases spanning the gap. This CDR3 is built from 17 residues. The CDR3 region has the DNA TGCGCCAGCAGCTTCCTTATTGACAGGCTGAACACCGGGGAGCTGTTTTTT. Residues: CASSFLIDRLNTGELFF. Full variable domain (outside the CDR3, taken from reference TRBV5-1 and TRBJ2-2): KAGVTQTPRYLIKTRGQQVTLSCSPISGHRSVSWYQQTPGQGLQFLFEYFSETQRNKGNFPGRFSGRQFSNSRSEMNVSTLELGDSALYLCASSFLIDRLNTGELFFGEGSRLTVL.

CDR3 sequence: CASSLTGMGQPQHF. The CDR3 coding sequence is TGTGCCAGCAGTCTTACGGGTATGGGTCAGCCCCAGCATTTT. The chain uses TRBV28 and TRBJ1-5, with D uncertain. The CDR3 is 14 amino acids. CDR1 and CDR2 (germline): MDHEN, SYDVKM. Trimming took 5 bases from V and 6 from J, leaving 14 bases between them.

The rearrangement links TRBV19 to TRBJ2-7, with D unclear. Germline loops: CDR1 LNHDA, CDR2 SQIVND (reference sequence). This CDR3 has 12 residues. Deletions cut 4 bases from V and 6 bases from J, with 10 bases between. The CDR3 sequence is CASSTRQGEQYF. The CDR3 DNA follows: TGTGCCAGTAGTACTCGACAAGGCGAGCAGTACTTC.

V and J are TRBV28 and TRBJ2-1; tentative D call: TRBD2 (6 bases). Germline V lookup: CDR1 MDHEN, CDR2 SYDVKM. This CDR3 comprises 16 residues. V dropped 5 bases and J dropped 1 base, with 15 bases sitting between them. In DNA form, the CDR3 reads TGTGCCAGCAGTACCAGACTAGGCCGATCCTACAATGAGCAGTTCTTC. This translates into CASSTRLGRSYNEQFF.

The J gene is TRBJ2-2, the V gene TRBV19; perhaps TRBD2 as D (5 bases). CDR3 length: 14 residues. Germline CDR1 is LNHDA and CDR2 is SQIVND (reference sequence). V lost 3 bases, J lost 4 bases, and 9 bases lay in between. The CDR3 sequence: CASSIRGSTGELFF. CDR3 nucleotides: TGTGCCAGTAGTATTCGGGGATCCACCGGGGAGCTGTTTTTT.

The chain has TRBV28 and TRBJ1-1; TRBD1 is a possible D gene (6 bases). The CDR3 consists of 13 residues. Per germline, CDR1 MDHEN and CDR2 SYDVKM. Trimming shortened V by 5 bases and J by 3 bases, and 10 bases separated the two germline ends. CDR3 residues: CASSVTGYTEAFF. CDR3 bases: TGTGCCAGCAGTGTAACAGGGTACACTGAAGCTTTCTTT.

The V call is TRBV6-5, the J call TRBJ2-4; D is undetermined. V was pared by 4 bases and J by 4 bases, with 14 bases between. CDR3 size: 15 residues. Germline CDR1 MNHEY, CDR2 SVGAGI. The CDR3 region is CASSSPSISKNIQYF. The CDR3 DNA follows: TGTGCCAGCAGTTCCCCCAGCATATCTAAAAACATTCAGTACTTC.

This chain joins TRBV9 and TRBJ2-3, with D hard to call. V dropped 4 bases and J dropped 2 bases, with 8 bases sitting between them. The CDR3 runs 13 residues. Germline CDR1 and CDR2: SGDLS and YYNGEE. The CDR3 here is CASSSQDTDTQYF. The CDR3 region has the DNA TGTGCCAGCAGCTCCCAGGACACAGATACGCAGTATTTT.

This chain uses TRBV29-1 with TRBJ1-2, with a possible D match to TRBD1 (6 bases). CDR1 is SQVTM, CDR2 ANQGSEA, per germline. The CDR3 covers 14 residues. Trimming took off 3 bases at V and 4 bases at J, with 15 bases between the two ends. The CDR3 nucleotides read TGCAGCGTTGACCCCCCGCAGGGGCGCTATGGCTACACCTTC. Its protein is CSVDPPQGRYGYTF.

The gene calls are TRBV19 and TRBJ1-3; unclear D gene. Germline V gives CDR1 LNHDA, CDR2 SQIVND (reference sequence). Between the trimmed V and J ends, which lost 8 bases and 7 bases, there was a span of 18 bases. This CDR3 is 14 amino acids long. The CDR3 reads CASSLVGQSNTIYF. The DNA for the CDR3 is TGTGCCAGTTCCCTAGTCGGTCAGTCCAACACCATATATTTT.

This clone was observed a handful of times. The rearrangement joins TRBV19 to TRBJ2-6; 8 nucleotides agree with TRBD1. This CDR3 comprises 17 residues. J gave up 0 bases and V 6 bases, and 7 bases lay outside the gene matches. Germline V CDR1 and CDR2: LNHDA, SQIVND (reference sequence). CDR3 region: CASSTGTGHSGANVLTF. The CDR3 DNA sequence: TGTGCCAGTAGCACCGGGACAGGCCACTCTGGGGCCAACGTCCTGACTTTC. The full variable domain, completed using reference TRBV19 and TRBJ2-6, is DGGITQSPKYLFRKEGQNVTLSCEQNLNHDAMYWYRQDPGQGLRLIYYSQIVNDFQKGDIAEGYSVSREKKESFPLTVTSAQKNPTAFYLCASSTGTGHSGANVLTFGAGSRLTVL.

This clone was detected once. V gene TRBV24-1 combines with J gene TRBJ1-5; D not certain. V was clipped by 5 bases and J by 4 bases, with 8 bases between them. The CDR3 contains 13 residues. Germline CDR1 is KGHDR and CDR2 is SFDVKD. The CDR3 loop is CATSVSSNQPQHF. CDR3 bases: TGTGCCACCAGTGTGAGTTCGAATCAGCCCCAGCATTTT.

The CDR3 DNA sequence: TGTGCCAGCAGCCAAGAGGCCCGCCGTGGGACCCAGTACTTC. The encoded protein is CASSQEARRGTQYF. The genes are TRBV4-2 and TRBJ2-5; D is uncertain. V was trimmed by 0 bases and J by 7 bases, leaving 12 bases between them. This CDR3 is 14 amino acids long. Germline CDR1 and CDR2: LGHNA and YNFKEQ.

The V call is TRBV5-1, the J call TRBJ2-3; TRBD2 matches 7 bases. Germline-derived CDR1 and CDR2 are SGHRS and YFSETQ. The CDR3 contains 15 residues. J lost 2 bases, V lost 2 bases, and 5 bases had no gene match. The CDR3 loop is CASSLSGTNTDTQYF. CDR3 DNA: TGCGCCAGCAGCTTATCCGGGACTAACACAGATACGCAGTATTTT.